This paragraph reports one TCR beta chain. No antigen is known for it. No clone much larger than this one lies a single base away; base qualities are absent. The same CDR3 also results from other DNA sequences found in this sample. The CDR1 and CDR2 encoded by the germline V gene are SGHRS and YFSETQ. The CDR3 sequence holds 13 residues, the cysteine and phenylalanine included. Just the 39-base CDR3 DNA is kept, in frame starting at base 1. V is shortened by 3 bases, J by 10 bases, and the region joining them spans 17 bases. This entry comes from a study of OX40 agonist ivuxolimab in advanced cancers. A note on the overall study: Ivuxolimab was an agonistic, fully human IgG2 monoclonal antibody directed against OX40 (CD134), a costimulatory receptor. Intravenous ivuxolimab was administered to patients every 2 weeks at six dose levels: 0.01, 0.1, 0.3, 1.5, 3 and 10 mg/kg. Among the roughly 52 dose-escalation patients, 19 had hepatocellular carcinoma, approximately 15 melanoma, 9 renal cell carcinoma and 9 head and neck cancer. In the dose-escalation cohort, approximately 83% of patients were male, and the mean age was around 65 years with a range of about 20 to 90. Patients were allowed to have had prior anti-PD-1, anti-PD-L1 or anti-CTLA-4 therapy, and 40% of the dose-escalation patients had previously received checkpoint inhibitors. Partial responses occurred in three dose-escalation patients: two with cutaneous melanoma and one with hepatocellular carcinoma. Peripheral TCRbeta sequencing was intended to test whether TCR sequence diversity was altered and clonal T-cell expansion was caused by ivuxolimab. The paper describes the monotherapy dose-escalation part (N of about 54 patients) of the phase I trial of ivuxolimab. Results the study describes overall, beyond this receptor: Low levels of normalized T-cell clonal expansion were also seen in some patients who did not respond. In partial responders in the 0.1-3.0 mg/kg groups, normalized peripheral clonal expansion was found to be among the lowest, especially among CD8+ T cells. The antigen specificity of the clonally expanded peripheral T cells was not determined. At doses from 0.1 to 3.0 mg/kg, clonal expansion was seen in both CD4+ and CD8+ blood T cells between baseline and week 6. After ivuxolimab, CD8+ T cells had more expanded clones than CD4+ T cells on average.

Genomic DNA was extracted from sorted cells for sequencing of the TCRbeta CDR3 region. TCRbeta CDR3 regions were sequenced using the immunoSEQ Assay. This immuneACCESS table, as held by TCRdb, lists in-frame sequences with V and J called but not all clones. Of the missing ones, under half trace to an unresolved V gene in checked studies; the others have no known cause. The sample yields 70,000 to 90,000 clones; approximately 86% were counted once. Roughly 7.3% of the sample rests with the top ten. The trial excluded patients who had a history of autoimmune disease or who were on systemic immunosuppression. Peripheral blood for TCR sequencing was drawn from every dose cohort at baseline, at cycle 4 day 1 and at cycle 7 day 1. The samples were drawn from a first-in-human, open-label, multicenter phase I dose-escalation trial of ivuxolimab. Adults with locally advanced or metastatic melanoma, renal cell, hepatocellular, or head and neck squamous cell carcinoma were enrolled in the trial. Before TCR sequencing, CD4+ T cells and CD8+ T cells were sorted from peripheral blood as separate populations.

The rearranged chain carries TRBV5-1 and TRBJ2-7; the D segment cannot be called with confidence. This sequence originates from an adult with an advanced solid tumor such as melanoma, head and neck, liver or kidney cancer. Sequences were derived from CD4+ or CD8+ T cells sorted from blood, sampled in a trial of the OX40 agonist ivuxolimab. For the CDR3, the sequence is CASSSPMISEQYF. At the DNA level, the sequence is TGCGCCAGCAGCTCCCCTATGATATCCGAACAGTACTTC.